This passage covers 22 T cell receptor beta chains from one sample sequenced in a study of cytomegalovirus exposure and HLA in healthy donors. Sequencing used immunoSEQ multiplex PCR; TCRdb keeps in-frame clones, though not all of them. The sample gives tens of thousands of clones, about 93% of which show up once; around 1.5% is in the top ten. Sequencing used PBMCs. These receptors were taken from a man aged 18 to 30 in good health and CMV-seropositive.

The rearrangement uses TRBV5-1 and TRBJ2-2, with 7 bases fitting TRBD1. The CDR3 extends over 15 amino acids. V lost 0 bases and J lost 3; bases outside the gene matches: 2. In germline, CDR1 is SGHRS, CDR2 YFSETQ. CDR3 sequence reads: CASSLEGAYTGELFF. DNA for the CDR3: TGCGCCAGCAGCTTGGAGGGGGCCTACACCGGGGAGCTGTTTTTT.

The chain joins TRBV30 to TRBJ2-5; 11 bases match TRBD2. The CDR3 runs 16 residues. V shed 4 bases and J 0 bases; nucleotides not matched to a gene: 7. Germline CDR1 is GTSNPN and CDR2 is SVGIG (reference sequence). CDR3 DNA sequence: TGTGCCTGGACCACTACTAGCGGGAGTTACCAAGAGACCCAGTACTTC. Its protein product is CAWTTTSGSYQETQYF.

The chain joins TRBV7-9 to TRBJ2-7, with D maybe TRBD2 (7 bases). Germline values: CDR1 SEHNR, CDR2 FQNEAQ (reference sequence). The CDR3 spans 15 residues. Trimming shortened V by 5 bases and J by 5 bases, and 19 bases separated the two germline ends. The CDR3 sequence is CASSPRRGGGNEQYF. CDR3 coding DNA: TGTGCCAGCAGCCCTCGGAGGGGGGGCGGAAACGAGCAGTACTTC.

CDR3 loop: CSVERTGLAFF. The CDR3 DNA sequence: TGCAGCGTTGAACGGACAGGGTTGGCTTTCTTT. The chain is built from TRBV29-1 and TRBJ1-1; 8 bases agree with TRBD1. The ends lost 2 bases at V and 11 bases at J; junction bases unmatched: 4. This CDR3 comprises 11 residues. CDR1 is SQVTM and CDR2 is ANQGSEA in the germline V gene.

The chain combines TRBV14 with TRBJ1-2; a possible D gene is TRBD1 (5 bases). CDR3 length: 14 amino acids. Germline CDR1 SGHDN, CDR2 FVKESK. Trimming stripped 0 bases from V and 6 bases from J, with 11 bases between. CDR3 DNA: TGTGCCAGCAGCCAAGAGTATTCGGACAATGGCTACACCTTC. Its protein product is CASSQEYSDNGYTF.

The J gene is TRBJ1-1, the V gene TRBV5-4; 8 bases align to TRBD1. Germline V gene sequence: CDR1 SGHNT, CDR2 YYREEE (reference sequence). The CDR3 is made up of 16 amino acids. The junction had 8 bases not matched to a gene; V was cut back by 4 bases and J by 0 bases. Here the CDR3 reads CASSRTGIQMNTEAFF. The CDR3 bases are TGTGCCAGCAGCCGGACAGGGATCCAGATGAACACTGAAGCTTTCTTT.

This chain uses TRBV5-6 with TRBJ1-2; the match to TRBD1 covers 9 bases. CDR1 and CDR2 from the germline V gene are SGHDT and YYEEEE. The CDR3 spans 13 residues. V lost 2 bases to trimming and J lost 12 bases; unmatched junction nucleotides: 8. This chain's CDR3 is CASSFPGQGLDTF. The CDR3 bases are TGTGCCAGCAGCTTCCCCGGACAGGGGTTGGACACCTTC.

The V and J genes are TRBV27 and TRBJ1-1, with 7 bases lining up with TRBD1. V lost 3 bases and J lost 1; bases outside the gene matches: 2. Germline CDR1 and CDR2: MNHEY and SMNVEV (reference sequence). CDR3 length: 14 residues. The CDR3 protein is CASSLGQPNTEAFF. The CDR3 region has the DNA TGTGCCAGCAGTTTGGGACAGCCGAACACTGAAGCTTTCTTT.

This clone appeared once. This chain joins TRBV6-6 and TRBJ2-2; 9 positions agree with TRBD2. CDR3 length: 12 residues. Per the germline V gene, CDR1 is MNHNY and CDR2 is SVGAGI (reference sequence). This chain's CDR3 is CTAAGGAGELFF. As DNA, the CDR3 is TGTACGGCGGCGGGGGGGGCCGGGGAGCTGTTTTTT.

This clone appeared a single time. The rearrangement links TRBV5-1 to TRBJ2-3, with TRBD2 matching over 11 bases. V lost 4 bases to trimming and J lost 0 bases; unmatched junction nucleotides: 4. The CDR3 contains 16 residues. Germline V gene sequence: CDR1 SGHRS, CDR2 YFSETQ. The CDR3 here is CASSIGTSGSTDTQYF. Here the CDR3 DNA reads TGCGCCAGCAGCATCGGGACTAGCGGTAGCACAGATACGCAGTATTTT. Drawing the rest from reference TRBV5-1 and TRBJ2-3, the complete variable domain is KAGVTQTPRYLIKTRGQQVTLSCSPISGHRSVSWYQQTPGQGLQFLFEYFSETQRNKGNFPGRFSGRQFSNSRSEMNVSTLELGDSALYLCASSIGTSGSTDTQYFGPGTRLTVL.

By sample fraction, this clone is medium-sized. DNA of the CDR3: TGTGCCAGTAGCCGCGGACTAGCGGGAGGACGACTTGGGAATGAGCAGTTCTTC. This encodes CASSRGLAGGRLGNEQFF. The chain links TRBV19 to TRBJ2-1; TRBD2 agrees at 14 bases. Trimming at V came to 6 bases and at J to 7 bases, leaving 14 bases not matched to a gene. CDR3 length: 18 residues. Germline V gene sequence: CDR1 LNHDA, CDR2 SQIVND (reference sequence).

This chain connects TRBV29-1 to TRBJ2-5, with a weak D call TRBD2 (6 bases). Germline assignment: CDR1 SQVTM and CDR2 ANQGSEA. Deletions cut 6 bases from V and 4 bases from J, with 12 bases between. CDR3 length: 12 amino acids. The CDR3 bases are TGCAGCGTCTGGGACTTCAGAGAGACCCAGTACTTC. Encoded protein: CSVWDFRETQYF.

This clone was seen a single time. This chain joins TRBV29-1 and TRBJ2-1; 13 nucleotides agree with TRBD2. The V segment lost 6 bases and the J segment 4 bases; nucleotides outside the gene matches: 3. This CDR3 spans 14 amino acids. The germline V gene encodes CDR1 SQVTM and CDR2 ANQGSEA. The CDR3 protein is CSVGLAGEYNEQFF. The DNA of the CDR3 is TGCAGCGTCGGACTAGCGGGAGAATACAATGAGCAGTTCTTC.

J is TRBJ2-1 and V is TRBV23-1; D is possibly TRBD2 (5 bases). TRBV23-1 is recorded as an ORF, its role being uncertain. CDR3 size: 16 residues. V lost 2 bases, J lost 7 bases, and 18 bases lay in between. This CDR3 is CASSQPTTTKPNEQFF. The CDR3 DNA reads as TGCGCCAGCAGTCAACCGACTACCACTAAACCTAATGAGCAGTTCTTC.

The chain combines TRBV9 with TRBJ1-3; no clear D gene. The CDR3 has 12 amino acids. Trimming pared 5 bases from V and 0 bases from J, leaving 3 bases between. Germline V lookup: CDR1 SGDLS, CDR2 YYNGEE. CDR3 bases: TGTGCCAGCAGAGCCTCTGGAAACACCATATATTTT. It specifies CASRASGNTIYF.

This clone appeared once. The V call is TRBV6-1, the J call TRBJ1-1; TRBD1 is a possible D gene (6 bases). CDR3 length equals 13 residues. V lost 8 bases to trimming and J lost 5 bases, with 15 bases between them. Germline V gene sequence: CDR1 MNHNS, CDR2 SASEGT. The CDR3 sequence is CASSTRGWTEAFF. For the CDR3, the DNA is TGTGCCAGCTCGACCAGGGGCTGGACTGAAGCTTTCTTT.

The chain employs TRBV7-9 and TRBJ2-5, with a weak D call TRBD1 (6 bases). The CDR3 contains 14 residues. Germline CDR1 SEHNR, CDR2 FQNEAQ (reference sequence). Trimming removed 6 bases from V and 0 bases from J, with 11 bases in between. CDR3 region: CASSPGQHQETQYF. The CDR3 DNA reads as TGTGCCAGCAGTCCGGGACAACACCAAGAGACCCAGTACTTC.

The CDR3 coding sequence is TGTGCCAGCAGTTTAACCCAGGGGGGTGGGTACGAGCAGTACTTC. Translating it yields CASSLTQGGGYEQYF. The chain uses TRBV28 and TRBJ2-7; possible D gene TRBD1, 7 bases. V lost 2 bases, J lost 4 bases, and 15 bases lay in between. The length of the CDR3 is 15 residues. From germline, CDR1 is MDHEN and CDR2 SYDVKM.

This clone has only a few counts. J is TRBJ1-2 and V is TRBV10-3; 7 bases map to TRBD1. Losses at the gene ends were 2 bases for V and 4 bases for J; bases not matched to a gene: 4. Germline V gene sequence: CDR1 ENHRY, CDR2 SYGVKD. The CDR3 is 14 amino acids. Written as DNA, the CDR3 is TGTGCCATCAGTGAGCGACAGGGTGGCTATGGCTACACCTTC. Translating gives CAISERQGGYGYTF.

The rearrangement uses TRBV6-1 and TRBJ2-7, with D possibly matching TRBD1 (5 bases). Trimming shortened V by 0 bases and J by 0 bases, and 9 bases separated the two germline ends. The CDR3 is 15 amino acids. Germline CDR1 reads MNHNS; CDR2 reads SASEGT. Here the CDR3 reads CASSEAQGTSYEQYF. The CDR3 DNA reads TGTGCCAGCAGTGAAGCGCAGGGAACCTCCTACGAGCAGTACTTC.

V is TRBV7-8 and J is TRBJ2-5; TRBD2 might be the D (7 bases). The CDR3 is 18 amino acids. Between the trimmed V and J ends, which lost 1 base and 7 bases, there was a span of 25 bases. CDR1 SGHVS and CDR2 FQNEAQ come from the germline V gene. CDR3 residues: CASSLVSGGRVAKGTQYF. DNA for the CDR3: TGTGCCAGCAGCTTAGTTTCCGGGGGGCGCGTGGCCAAGGGGACCCAGTACTTC.

The chain is built from TRBV28 and TRBJ2-7; D remains unclear. V lost 3 bases and J lost 12, with 15 bases in between. Germline values: CDR1 MDHEN, CDR2 SYDVKM. The CDR3 spans 12 residues. In nucleotides, the CDR3 is TGTGCCAGCAGTTTTTACGCTAGTGCTCGGTACTTC. It translates to CASSFYASARYF.